Below are 13 T cell receptor beta chains sequenced from a single sample in a study of T cell repertoires in cytomegalovirus infection. TCRdb re-called the reads through MiXCR, storing one row per CDR3 protein. The sample holds a few hundred thousand distinct CDR3 sequences, around 27% seen once. Sequenced: PBMCs. The receptors were gathered from a human donor in good health (CMV status not recorded). Some clones in this sample may be carry-over from other donors' samples.

The table lists this clonotype with many counts. V and J are TRBV7-9 and TRBJ1-4, with D perhaps TRBD1 (6 bases). V was pared by 4 bases and J by 0 bases, with 9 bases between. Germline CDR1 reads SEHNR; CDR2 reads FQNEAQ (reference sequence). The CDR3 is 15 amino acids. For the CDR3, the DNA is TGTGCCAGCAGCTGGGGGACACCAACTAATGAAAAACTGTTTTTT. Its translation: CASSWGTPTNEKLFF.

This clonotype was detected only a few times. The chain combines TRBV28 with TRBJ1-6; D is ambiguous. This CDR3 region has 16 residues. Trimming shortened V by 1 base and J by 5 bases, and 12 bases separated the two germline ends. Germline loops: CDR1 MDHEN, CDR2 SYDVKM. CDR3 amino acids: CASSLSRAVNNSPLHF. The CDR3 coding sequence is TGTGCCAGCAGTTTATCTAGGGCTGTTAATAATTCACCCCTCCACTTT.

This clonotype was observed once. The rearrangement links TRBV7-9 to TRBJ1-1, with D uncertain. Trimming removed 3 bases from V and 6 bases from J, with 11 bases in between. CDR3 length: 13 amino acids. Germline V CDR1 and CDR2: SEHNR, FQNEAQ (reference sequence). The CDR3 DNA reads as TGTGCCAGCAGCTTCTCTCTTTTGGCTGAAGCTTTCTTT. It yields the protein CASSFSLLAEAFF.

This chain connects TRBV29-1 to TRBJ2-1; D is perhaps TRBD1 (6 bases). CDR3 size: 14 residues. CDR1 is SQVTM, CDR2 ANQGSEA, per germline. V was pared by 1 base and J by 9 bases, with 16 bases between. The CDR3 here is CSVEGWQGWGEQFF. In DNA form, the CDR3 reads TGCAGCGTTGAAGGATGGCAGGGGTGGGGTGAGCAGTTCTTC.

The chain carries TRBV6-6 and TRBJ1-5, with 7 bases fitting TRBD1. This CDR3 contains 14 residues. V shed 2 bases, J shed 5 bases, and the junction held 3 bases outside the gene matches. The germline V gene encodes CDR1 MNHNY and CDR2 SVGAGI (reference sequence). The CDR3, as DNA: TGTGCCAGCAGTTACGGGACAGTGGATCAGCCCCAGCATTTT. Translated: CASSYGTVDQPQHF.

This clonotype was seen a handful of times. The rearrangement joins TRBV7-9 to TRBJ2-1, with TRBD1 matching 7 bases. Trimming took 5 bases from V and 7 from J; bases not matched to a gene: 8. CDR1 SEHNR and CDR2 FQNEAQ come from the germline V gene (reference sequence). The CDR3 is made up of 14 amino acids. CDR3 region: CASSTGQPGNEQFF. CDR3 DNA sequence: TGTGCCAGCAGCACGGGACAGCCCGGGAATGAGCAGTTCTTC.

This clonotype was seen only a few times. The CDR3 DNA is TGTGCCAGCAGTTACCGGAATCCAGGGGGCGGAGATACGCAGTATTTT. It encodes CASSYRNPGGGDTQYF. The J gene is TRBJ2-3, the V gene TRBV6-5; TRBD1 agrees at 8 bases. Germline values: CDR1 MNHEY, CDR2 SVGAGI. V was pared by 2 bases and J by 5 bases, with 9 bases of the junction left unmatched. This CDR3 comprises 16 residues.

This clonotype has just a few counts. The J gene is TRBJ2-2, the V gene TRBV28; D gene ambiguous. The V gene lost 5 bases and the J gene lost 7 bases, with 8 bases spanning the gap. This CDR3 comprises 12 residues. CDR1 and CDR2 (germline): MDHEN, SYDVKM. The CDR3 coding sequence is TGTGCCAGCAGTCCCTTGATCGGGGAGCTGTTTTTT. Protein: CASSPLIGELFF.

This rearrangement joins TRBV24-1 to TRBJ2-2; D gene unclear. Germline loops: CDR1 KGHDR, CDR2 SFDVKD. The CDR3 runs to 17 residues. V lost 5 bases and J 4 bases, leaving 19 bases between the germline ends. The chain's CDR3 is CATSAPGGKMGTGELFF. The DNA of the CDR3 is TGTGCCACCAGTGCCCCCGGCGGCAAGATGGGCACCGGGGAGCTGTTTTTT.

The J gene is TRBJ1-4, the V gene TRBV2, with a possible D match to TRBD1 (5 bases). V was clipped by 7 bases and J by 4 bases, with 13 bases between them. The CDR3 loop spans 14 amino acids. Germline V gene data show CDR1 as SNHLY and CDR2 as FYNNEI. The CDR3 nucleotides read TGTGCCAGCACGGAGGGGAAGAGTAATGAAAAACTGTTTTTT. Its translation is CASTEGKSNEKLFF. The variable domain in full, completed from reference TRBV2 and TRBJ1-4, reads EPEVTQTPSHQVTQMGQEVILRCVPISNHLYFYWYRQILGQKVEFLVSFYNNEISEKSEIFDDQFSVERPDGSNFTLKIRSTKLEDSAMYFCASTEGKSNEKLFFGSGTQLSVL.

This clonotype was picked up a small number of times. J is TRBJ2-2 and V is TRBV30; no definite D call. CDR3 length: 13 residues. Trimming left V 3 bases short and J 6 bases short, with 11 bases between. The germline V gene has CDR1 GTSNPN and CDR2 SVGIG (reference sequence). The DNA of the CDR3 is TGTGCCTGGAGACCCGGGCCACCCGGGGAGCTGTTTTTT. Translation: CAWRPGPPGELFF.

The chain recombines TRBV7-9 with TRBJ2-5; D gene uncertain. The germline CDR1 and CDR2 sequences are SEHNR and FQNEAQ (reference sequence). V dropped 6 bases and J dropped 5 bases, with 13 bases sitting between them. The length of the CDR3 is 13 residues. The CDR3 spells CASRAILGETQYF. The DNA for the CDR3 is TGTGCCAGCAGGGCGATTCTTGGGGAGACCCAGTACTTC.

V and J are TRBV19 and TRBJ2-3, with D perhaps matching TRBD1 or TRBD2 (5 bases each). This CDR3 is built from 17 residues. Trimming stripped 3 bases from V and 4 bases from J, with 20 bases between. The V gene's germline CDR1 is LNHDA and CDR2 SQIVND (reference sequence). CDR3 residues: CASSIGGLALRADTQYF. The DNA of the CDR3 is TGTGCCAGTAGTATTGGGGGATTGGCCCTGAGGGCAGATACGCAGTATTTT.